This is a list of T cell receptor beta chains from one sample in a study of T cells in Graves' hyperthyroidism and ophthalmopathy. In TCRdb, the multiplex PCR reads were re-called with MiXCR into one record per CDR3 protein. The repertoire holds hundreds of thousands of distinct CDR3 sequences, with 15% to 20% as singletons. The sample consisted of blood. The receptors stem from a woman in her fifties or sixties with Graves' hyperthyroidism that later progressed to Graves' ophthalmopathy. The CDR3 runs from the conserved cysteine through the conserved F or W. Fields, in order: V gene, D gene, clone size, J gene, CDR3 protein, CDR3 DNA. The D gene is left open where the match is weak. The size entry is marked missing in some rows and otherwise reads once, few, many or a size class.

TRBV12-3/TRBV12-4	.	many	TRBJ1-3	CASNNPGGNTIYF	TGTGCCAGCAATAACCCAGGTGGAAACACCATATATTTT
TRBV11-1	.	many	TRBJ2-2	CASSFAGVTGELFF	TGTGCCAGCAGCTTCGCCGGCGTCACCGGGGAGCTGTTTTTT
TRBV5-6	.	many	TRBJ1-1	CASSSEGGREAFF	TGTGCCAGCAGCTCTGAGGGAGGCCGCGAAGCTTTCTTT
TRBV12-5	TRBD1	.	TRBJ2-3	CASGLVVRGSDTQYF	TGTGCTAGTGGTTTGGTAGTCAGGGGGTCAGATACGCAGTATTTT
TRBV4-1	.	few	TRBJ2-7	CASSQAIEGVRYEQYF	TGCGCCAGCAGCCAAGCAATCGAGGGGGTGCGGTACGAGCAGTACTTC
TRBV12-3/TRBV12-4	TRBD2	.	TRBJ2-1	CASSDRGTTSGVIYNEQFF	TGTGCCAGCAGTGACCGGGGTACGACTAGCGGGGTGATCTACAATGAGCAGTTCTTC
TRBV4-2	.	once	TRBJ2-5	CASSQTPRDPDAQYF	TGTGCCAGCAGCCAAACCCCGCGGGACCCAGATGCCCAGTACTTC
TRBV6-1	TRBD1	many	TRBJ1-1	CASRRQGFLNTEAFF	TGTGCCAGCAGACGACAGGGATTCTTGAACACTGAAGCTTTCTTT
TRBV11-2	TRBD1	.	TRBJ2-1	CASSHVPGQGFPEQFF	TGTGCCAGCAGCCACGTCCCGGGACAGGGGTTTCCTGAGCAGTTCTTC
TRBV7-8	.	many	TRBJ1-1	CASSLFPGGRTEAFF	TGTGCCAGCAGCTTATTTCCGGGGGGTCGCACTGAAGCTTTCTTT
TRBV6-2/TRBV6-3	.	few	TRBJ1-6	CASSYSIAGVRDNSPLHF	TGTGCCAGCAGTTACTCGATTGCAGGGGTGAGGGATAATTCACCCCTCCACTTT
TRBV15	TRBD1	many	TRBJ2-7	CATSRNPGQHYEQYF	TGTGCCACCAGCAGGAACCCGGGACAGCATTACGAGCAGTACTTC
TRBV6-1	TRBD1	many	TRBJ1-2	CASSERDRASYGYTF	TGTGCCAGCAGTGAAAGGGACAGGGCGAGCTATGGCTACACCTTC
TRBV19	.	.	TRBJ2-3	CASSVPTGRQVDTQYF	TGTGCCAGTAGTGTACCAACAGGACGGCAGGTGGATACGCAGTATTTT
TRBV6-5	.	.	TRBJ1-5	CASSYAVDLGQPQHF	TGTGCCAGCAGTTACGCGGTGGATTTGGGTCAGCCCCAGCATTTT
TRBV7-8	.	many	TRBJ1-4	CASSLAAQGGDEKLFF	TGTGCCAGCAGCTTAGCGGCGCAGGGAGGGGATGAAAAACTGTTTTTT
TRBV19	.	.	TRBJ2-5	CASSIGRQIQETQYF	TGTGCCAGTAGTATCGGAAGACAGATACAAGAGACCCAGTACTTC
TRBV19	.	.	TRBJ1-6	CASSRPSGDNSPLHF	TGTGCCAGTAGTAGGCCTTCGGGGGATAATTCACCCCTCCACTTT
TRBV3-1	.	many	TRBJ1-1	CASSPRSTEAFF	TGTGCCAGCAGCCCTCGTAGCACTGAAGCTTTCTTT
TRBV20-1	TRBD1	few	TRBJ1-3	CSARQGESGNTIYF	TGCAGTGCGCGACAGGGGGAGTCTGGAAACACCATATATTTT